Listed below are T cell receptor beta chains from one sample, sequenced in a study of CD8+ T cells in alopecia areata. Generated by immunoSEQ multiplex PCR, the TCRdb table keeps only in-frame clones and is missing some. The table has under 150,000 clones, approximately 57% seen once. Sample: CD4+ T cells sorted from blood, taken at week 4, from a patient treated with tofacitinib. The receptors shown here come from a human donor with alopecia areata. The CDR3 runs from the conserved cysteine through the conserved F or W. D genes are given only for firm matches. Clone size appears in some rows only: once, few, many, or a class for an expanded clone.

CDR3nt: TGCAGCGCCGTCTTCACCGTGGCTAGCGGGAGGCCGACCTACAATGAGCAGTTCTTC; CDR3aa: CSAVFTVASGRPTYNEQFF; d_gene: TRBD2; j_gene: TRBJ2-1; abundance: -; v_gene: TRBV29-1
CDR3nt: TGCAGCGTTGACAGGGACAGCAAGCAGTTCTTC; CDR3aa: CSVDRDSKQFF; d_gene: TRBD1; j_gene: TRBJ2-1; abundance: -; v_gene: TRBV29-1
CDR3nt: TGCGCCAGCAGCTGGACAGTGAACTATGGCTACACCTTC; CDR3aa: CASSWTVNYGYTF; d_gene: -; j_gene: TRBJ1-2; abundance: -; v_gene: TRBV5-1
CDR3nt: TGCAGCGCGGGACAGAGCTCCTACAATGAGCAGTTCTTC; CDR3aa: CSAGQSSYNEQFF; d_gene: TRBD1; j_gene: TRBJ2-1; abundance: -; v_gene: TRBV29-1
CDR3nt: TGCGCCAGCAGCACTCGTAGGACTGGGAACACCGGGGAGCTGTTTTTT; CDR3aa: CASSTRRTGNTGELFF; d_gene: -; j_gene: TRBJ2-2; abundance: -; v_gene: TRBV5-1
CDR3nt: TGCAGCGTTGGACTAGCGGGGGGGCGAGATGAGCAGTTCTTC; CDR3aa: CSVGLAGGRDEQFF; d_gene: TRBD2; j_gene: TRBJ2-1; abundance: -; v_gene: TRBV29-1
CDR3nt: TGCAGCGAAGCGGGGGATGGGTACAATGAGCAGTTCTTC; CDR3aa: CSEAGDGYNEQFF; d_gene: TRBD2; j_gene: TRBJ2-1; abundance: -; v_gene: TRBV29-1
CDR3nt: TGTGCCATGGAGCCTGTGCGTGAGCCGCAGTATTTT; CDR3aa: CAMEPVREPQYF; d_gene: -; j_gene: TRBJ2-3; abundance: -; v_gene: TRBV10-3
CDR3nt: TGCAGCGTTAGACAGGGCGTCGGTTGGGGCTACACCTTC; CDR3aa: CSVRQGVGWGYTF; d_gene: TRBD1; j_gene: TRBJ1-2; abundance: -; v_gene: TRBV29-1
CDR3nt: TGTGCCAGCAGCCCAGGACAGGAAAGCACAGATACGCAGTATTTT; CDR3aa: CASSPGQESTDTQYF; d_gene: TRBD1; j_gene: TRBJ2-3; abundance: -; v_gene: TRBV9
CDR3nt: TGTGCCAGCGCGTCCGGGGAGACCCAGTACTTC; CDR3aa: CASASGETQYF; d_gene: -; j_gene: TRBJ2-5; abundance: few; v_gene: TRBV25-1
CDR3nt: TGTGCCTGGAGGAGGGCTAGCGGAGCAGCGAACACCGGGGAGCTGTTTTTT; CDR3aa: CAWRRASGAANTGELFF; d_gene: TRBD2; j_gene: TRBJ2-2; abundance: -; v_gene: TRBV30
CDR3nt: TGTGCCAGCAGCTTAGCCGGCTGGGGCGCGGATGCTAACTATGGCTACACCTTC; CDR3aa: CASSLAGWGADANYGYTF; d_gene: -; j_gene: TRBJ1-2; abundance: -; v_gene: TRBV7-9
CDR3nt: TGTGCCAGCAGCTTCGAACGGCAGGAAAACATTCAGTACTTC; CDR3aa: CASSFERQENIQYF; d_gene: -; j_gene: TRBJ2-4; abundance: few; v_gene: TRBV5-4
CDR3nt: TGTGCCACCAGCAGAGATCAGAGGGGTGAAAAACTGTTTTTT; CDR3aa: CATSRDQRGEKLFF; d_gene: -; j_gene: TRBJ1-4; abundance: -; v_gene: TRBV15
CDR3nt: TGCGCCAGCAGCTTGGAGACAGTTAACTATGGCTACACCTTC; CDR3aa: CASSLETVNYGYTF; d_gene: -; j_gene: TRBJ1-2; abundance: few; v_gene: TRBV5-1
CDR3nt: TGTGCCTGGAGACAAGGACAGGGGCCGGCTTTCTTT; CDR3aa: CAWRQGQGPAFF; d_gene: TRBD1; j_gene: TRBJ1-1; abundance: -; v_gene: TRBV30
CDR3nt: TGCAGCGTTGTGTTTGTGGCAGGGATCGAGCAGTACTTC; CDR3aa: CSVVFVAGIEQYF; d_gene: -; j_gene: TRBJ2-7; abundance: -; v_gene: TRBV29-1
CDR3nt: TGTGCCAGCAGTGAACGTCCAAAGCGGAGGGCTGGGGCCAACGTCCTGACTTTC; CDR3aa: CASSERPKRRAGANVLTF; d_gene: -; j_gene: TRBJ2-6; abundance: few; v_gene: TRBV2
CDR3nt: TGTGCCTGGACAGGGAACTATGGCTACACCTTC; CDR3aa: CAWTGNYGYTF; d_gene: -; j_gene: TRBJ1-2; abundance: -; v_gene: TRBV30
CDR3nt: TGTGCCAGCAGTTTAGCAGGAGTCTCTGAAGCTTTCTTT; CDR3aa: CASSLAGVSEAFF; d_gene: -; j_gene: TRBJ1-1; abundance: once; v_gene: TRBV27
CDR3nt: TGTGCCAGCAGCCAAGAGACAGGGGGCCCGAACACTGAAGCTTTCTTT; CDR3aa: CASSQETGGPNTEAFF; d_gene: TRBD1; j_gene: TRBJ1-1; abundance: -; v_gene: TRBV14
CDR3nt: TGTGCCATCACTAGCGGGAGAGGTGAGCAGTTCTTC; CDR3aa: CAITSGRGEQFF; d_gene: TRBD2; j_gene: TRBJ2-1; abundance: -; v_gene: TRBV10-3
CDR3nt: TGTGCCAGCAGTGAAGTCAGGGGTTACACTGAAGCTTTCTTT; CDR3aa: CASSEVRGYTEAFF; d_gene: -; j_gene: TRBJ1-1; abundance: -; v_gene: TRBV2
CDR3nt: TGTGCCAGCAGCTCCCGGACAGGCTCTGGGGCCAACGTCCTGACTTTC; CDR3aa: CASSSRTGSGANVLTF; d_gene: TRBD1; j_gene: TRBJ2-6; abundance: -; v_gene: TRBV7-2
CDR3nt: TGTGCCTGGAGAGACCGGACGGTAAACACTGAAGCTTTCTTT; CDR3aa: CAWRDRTVNTEAFF; d_gene: -; j_gene: TRBJ1-1; abundance: -; v_gene: TRBV30
CDR3nt: TGCAGCGTCCCGTCGACAGTGGGGACTTATGGCTACACCTTC; CDR3aa: CSVPSTVGTYGYTF; d_gene: -; j_gene: TRBJ1-2; abundance: -; v_gene: TRBV29-1
CDR3nt: TGCGCCAGCAGTCCGATGGGGGATAGCAATCAGCCCCAGCATTTT; CDR3aa: CASSPMGDSNQPQHF; d_gene: -; j_gene: TRBJ1-5; abundance: -; v_gene: TRBV23-1
CDR3nt: TGCGCCAGCAGCCCCGAGACAGGGTCTAAGCAGTACTTC; CDR3aa: CASSPETGSKQYF; d_gene: TRBD1; j_gene: TRBJ2-7; abundance: -; v_gene: TRBV5-1